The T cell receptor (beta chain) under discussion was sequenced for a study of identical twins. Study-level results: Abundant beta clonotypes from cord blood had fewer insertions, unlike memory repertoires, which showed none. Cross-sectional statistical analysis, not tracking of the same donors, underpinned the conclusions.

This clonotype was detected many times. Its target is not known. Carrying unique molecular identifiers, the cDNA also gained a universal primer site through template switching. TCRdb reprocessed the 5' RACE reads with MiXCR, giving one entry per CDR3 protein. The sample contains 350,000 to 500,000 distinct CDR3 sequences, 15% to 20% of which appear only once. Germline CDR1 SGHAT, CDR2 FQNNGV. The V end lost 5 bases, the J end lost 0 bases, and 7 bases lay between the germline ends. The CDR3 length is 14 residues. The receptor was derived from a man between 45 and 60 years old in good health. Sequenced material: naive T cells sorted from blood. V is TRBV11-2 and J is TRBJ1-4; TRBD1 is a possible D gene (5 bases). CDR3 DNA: TGTGCCAGCAGCCCAGGGACAACTAATGAAAAACTGTTTTTT. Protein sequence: CASSPGTTNEKLFF. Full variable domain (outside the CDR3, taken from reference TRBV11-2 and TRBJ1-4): EAGVAQSPRYKIIEKRQSVAFWCNPISGHATLYWYQQILGQGPKLLIQFQNNGVVDDSQLPKDRFSAERLKGVDSTLKIQPAKLEDSAVYLCASSPGTTNEKLFFGSGTQLSVL.